What follows are 3 T cell receptor beta chains derived from one specimen sequenced in a study of blood T cell repertoires in COVID-19. Method: immunoSEQ multiplex PCR; TCRdb's copy keeps in-frame clones and lacks some. The sample yields 300,000 to 400,000 clones, more than 70% seen once. Material for sequencing was peripheral blood. All receptors derive from a woman in her sixties or seventies with COVID-19, enrolled during active disease.

The chain carries TRBV29-1 and TRBJ2-7; 10 bases match TRBD2. The CDR3 length is 14 residues. Germline loops: CDR1 SQVTM, CDR2 ANQGSEA. V was clipped by 4 bases and J by 5 bases; unmatched bases: 8. This CDR3 is CSVVKRGGSHEQYF. The DNA for the CDR3 is TGCAGCGTTGTAAAGCGGGGGGGATCCCACGAGCAGTACTTC.

The genes are TRBV19 and TRBJ1-2, with TRBD1 matching over 7 bases. CDR1 and CDR2 from the germline V gene are LNHDA and SQIVND (reference sequence). With 7 bases clipped from V and 4 bases from J, the junction kept 9 bases outside the gene matches. This CDR3 spans 14 amino acids. CDR3 loop: CASTRGQTIYGYTF. Here the CDR3 DNA reads TGTGCCAGTACGAGGGGACAGACGATCTATGGCTACACCTTC.

The CDR3 bases are TGCGCCAGCAGTGGAAGGACAGATGGCTACACCTTC. Its protein product is CASSGRTDGYTF. The J gene is TRBJ1-2, the V gene TRBV10-1, with D perhaps TRBD1 (6 bases). The V gene lost 4 bases and the J gene lost 6 bases, with 9 bases spanning the gap. Germline CDR1 WNHNN, CDR2 SYGVQD (reference sequence). The CDR3 runs 12 residues.